Only a few counts were recorded for the clone carrying this TCR beta chain. This specimen comes from a study of blood T cell repertoires in COVID-19. Study-wide context: COVID-19 samples, acute and convalescent, were from the United States, Italy and Spain. The analysed material was cDNA or gDNA that came from T cells, B-cell-depleted T cells, or PBMCs.

Original processing methods: Reference gene primers were amplified, and this amplification served to estimate nucleated cell counts. Measured with immunoSEQ multiplex PCR; TCRdb has only the in-frame clones, and not every one. V and J calls plus clone size are reproduced from that table; the DNA served to infer D and trimming. The data contain a few hundred thousand clones, more than 65% of them singletons. The V and J ends lost 7 bases and 6 bases respectively, with 13 bases between them. CDR1 and CDR2 from the germline V gene are SNHLY and FYNNEI. The CDR3 extends over 13 amino acids. The chain joins TRBV2 to TRBJ1-5; D is undetermined. The clonotype was recovered from a human donor with acute or convalescent COVID-19. The donor label of this sample is uncertain. The sample was peripheral blood. CDR3 region: CASIPERRQPQHF. The CDR3 DNA reads as TGTGCCAGCATCCCCGAGAGGCGTCAGCCCCAGCATTTT.